The clone carrying this T cell receptor (beta chain) was recorded many times. The antigen is unknown. The data are from a study of T cells in Graves' hyperthyroidism and ophthalmopathy. Overall study results and limits: Within blood appeared most thyroid clonotypes that had expanded above 0.001. Ophthalmopathy stood apart from stable hyperthyroidism in a 13 V-J model.

The TCR beta CDR3 regions underwent amplification using RNA transcripts as the source. First-round RT-PCR targeting the TCR CDR3 was performed with the HTBI primer set. TCRdb fed the multiplex PCR reads into MiXCR, producing one record per CDR3 protein. This table has around 430,000 distinct CDR3 sequences, around 14% appearing once. The length of the CDR3 is 15 residues. CDR1 is GTSNPN, CDR2 SVGIG, per germline (reference sequence). The V gene lost 4 bases and the J gene lost 6 bases, with 19 bases spanning the gap. Stable hyperthyroidism: no ophthalmopathy progression over 18 months of follow-up. Hyperthyroidism, newly diagnosed and lasting under 2 months, affected patients aged 18 to 65.

This sequence joins TRBV30 and TRBJ1-5; tentatively, D is TRBD1 (5 bases). Sequencing used blood. The receptor was derived from a woman aged 25 to 45 with Graves' hyperthyroidism. The CDR3 bases are TGTGCCTGGACGTCGTTCGGGCAGGGAATTCAGCCCCAGCATTTT. Amino acids: CAWTSFGQGIQPQHF.